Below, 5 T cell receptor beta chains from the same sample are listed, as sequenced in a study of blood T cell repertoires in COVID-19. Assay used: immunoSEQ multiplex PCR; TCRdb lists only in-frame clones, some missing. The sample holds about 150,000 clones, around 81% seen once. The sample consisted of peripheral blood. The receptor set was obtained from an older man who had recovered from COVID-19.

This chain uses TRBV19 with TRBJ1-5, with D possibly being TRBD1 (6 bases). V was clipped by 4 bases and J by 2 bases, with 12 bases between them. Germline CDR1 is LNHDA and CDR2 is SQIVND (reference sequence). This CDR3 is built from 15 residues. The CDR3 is CASSKQGIGNQPQHF. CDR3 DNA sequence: TGTGCCAGTAGTAAACAGGGAATCGGCAATCAGCCCCAGCATTTT. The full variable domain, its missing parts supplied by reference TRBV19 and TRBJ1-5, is DGGITQSPKYLFRKEGQNVTLSCEQNLNHDAMYWYRQDPGQGLRLIYYSQIVNDFQKGDIAEGYSVSREKKESFPLTVTSAQKNPTAFYLCASSKQGIGNQPQHFGDGTRLSIL.

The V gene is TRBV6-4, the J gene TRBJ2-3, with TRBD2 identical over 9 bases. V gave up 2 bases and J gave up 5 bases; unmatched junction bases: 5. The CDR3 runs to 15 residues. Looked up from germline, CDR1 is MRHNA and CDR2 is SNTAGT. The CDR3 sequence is CASSDGAGGGDTQYF. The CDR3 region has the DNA TGTGCCAGCAGTGACGGCGCGGGAGGGGGAGATACGCAGTATTTT.

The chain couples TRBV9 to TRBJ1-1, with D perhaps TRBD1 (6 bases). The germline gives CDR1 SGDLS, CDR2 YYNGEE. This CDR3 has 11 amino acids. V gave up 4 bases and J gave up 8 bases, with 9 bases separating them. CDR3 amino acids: CASSTGQEAFF. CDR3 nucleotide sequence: TGTGCCAGCAGCACCGGACAGGAAGCTTTCTTT. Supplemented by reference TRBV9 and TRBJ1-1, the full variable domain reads DSGVTQTPKHLITATGQRVTLRCSPRSGDLSVYWYQQSLDQGLQFLIQYYNGEERAKGNILERFSAQQFPDLHSELNLSSLELGDSALYFCASSTGQEAFFGQGTRLTVV.

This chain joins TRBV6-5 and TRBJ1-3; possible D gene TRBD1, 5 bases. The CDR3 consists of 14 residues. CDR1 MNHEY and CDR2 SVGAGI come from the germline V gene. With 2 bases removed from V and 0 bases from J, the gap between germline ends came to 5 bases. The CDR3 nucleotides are TGTGCCAGCAGTTACGACAGCTCTGGAAACACCATATATTTT. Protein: CASSYDSSGNTIYF.

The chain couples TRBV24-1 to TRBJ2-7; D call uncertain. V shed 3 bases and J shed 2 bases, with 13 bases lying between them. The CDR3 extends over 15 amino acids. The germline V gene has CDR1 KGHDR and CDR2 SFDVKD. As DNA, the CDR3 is TGTGCCACCAGTGATAACGCGGCCGCCCCCTACGAGCAGTACTTC. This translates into CATSDNAAAPYEQYF.